This T cell receptor beta chain was sequenced for a study of post-analysis software for immune sequencing data. Study-level background: There were relapsing-remitting, secondary progressive and progressive-relapsing multiple sclerosis among the disease courses included.

cDNA libraries of TCR beta carried unique molecular identifiers. TCRdb re-called the PCR reads with MiXCR, one entry per CDR3 protein. The repertoire holds fewer than 900,000 distinct CDR3 sequences, with approximately 44% as singletons. General study findings and limits: In patients, about 5 TRBV segments were more frequent than in controls, with TRBV5-6, TRBV5-1 and TRBV20-1 among them.

In regard to this clonotype: Its specificity is unknown.

This CDR3 has 14 amino acids. V shed 7 bases and J shed 2 bases, with 15 bases lying between them. CDR1 and CDR2 (germline): MDHEN, SYDVKM. The chain couples TRBV28 to TRBJ2-7; the D gene is possibly TRBD2 (6 bases). The receptor comes from a girl aged 10 to 17 with multiple sclerosis. The sequencing sample was made of blood. CDR3 nucleotides: TGTGCCAGCACCTTTAGACTAGGAACCTACGAGCAGTACTTC. Protein product: CASTFRLGTYEQYF. The full variable domain, in which reference TRBV28 and TRBJ2-7 provide the parts outside the CDR3, is DVKVTQSSRYLVKRTGEKVFLECVQDMDHENMFWYRQDPGLGLRLIYFSYDVKMKEKGDIPEGYSVSREKKERFSLILESASTNQTSMYLCASTFRLGTYEQYFGPGTRLTVT.